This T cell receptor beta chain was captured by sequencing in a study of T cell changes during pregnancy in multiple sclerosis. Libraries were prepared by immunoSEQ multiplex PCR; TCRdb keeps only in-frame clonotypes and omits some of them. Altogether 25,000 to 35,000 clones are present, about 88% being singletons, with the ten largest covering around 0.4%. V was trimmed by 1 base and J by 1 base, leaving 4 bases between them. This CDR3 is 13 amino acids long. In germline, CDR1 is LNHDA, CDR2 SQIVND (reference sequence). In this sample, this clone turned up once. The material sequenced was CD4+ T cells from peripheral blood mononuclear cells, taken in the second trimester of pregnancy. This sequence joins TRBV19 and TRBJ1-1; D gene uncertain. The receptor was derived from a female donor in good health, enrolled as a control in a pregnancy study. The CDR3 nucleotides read TGTGCCAGTAGTATAGGGGCGAACACTGAAGCTTTCTTT. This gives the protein CASSIGANTEAFF.